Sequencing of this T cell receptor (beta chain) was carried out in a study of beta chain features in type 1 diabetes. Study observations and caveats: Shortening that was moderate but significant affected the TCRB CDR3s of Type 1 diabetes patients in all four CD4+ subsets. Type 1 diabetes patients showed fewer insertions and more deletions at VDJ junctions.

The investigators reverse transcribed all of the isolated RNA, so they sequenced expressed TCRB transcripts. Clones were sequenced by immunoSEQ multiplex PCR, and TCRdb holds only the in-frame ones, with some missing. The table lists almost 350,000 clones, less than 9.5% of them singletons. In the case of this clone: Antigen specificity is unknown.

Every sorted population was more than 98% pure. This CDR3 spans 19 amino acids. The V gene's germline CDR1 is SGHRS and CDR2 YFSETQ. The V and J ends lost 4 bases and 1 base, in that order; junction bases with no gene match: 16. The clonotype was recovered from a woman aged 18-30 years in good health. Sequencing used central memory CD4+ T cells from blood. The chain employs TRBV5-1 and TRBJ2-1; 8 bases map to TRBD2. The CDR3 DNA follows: TGCGCCAGCAGCCTCCGTACTATCGCGGGAGGCAGGTCCTACAATGAGCAGTTCTTC. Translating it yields CASSLRTIAGGRSYNEQFF. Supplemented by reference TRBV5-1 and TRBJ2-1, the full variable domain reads KAGVTQTPRYLIKTRGQQVTLSCSPISGHRSVSWYQQTPGQGLQFLFEYFSETQRNKGNFPGRFSGRQFSNSRSEMNVSTLELGDSALYLCASSLRTIAGGRSYNEQFFGPGTRLTVL.